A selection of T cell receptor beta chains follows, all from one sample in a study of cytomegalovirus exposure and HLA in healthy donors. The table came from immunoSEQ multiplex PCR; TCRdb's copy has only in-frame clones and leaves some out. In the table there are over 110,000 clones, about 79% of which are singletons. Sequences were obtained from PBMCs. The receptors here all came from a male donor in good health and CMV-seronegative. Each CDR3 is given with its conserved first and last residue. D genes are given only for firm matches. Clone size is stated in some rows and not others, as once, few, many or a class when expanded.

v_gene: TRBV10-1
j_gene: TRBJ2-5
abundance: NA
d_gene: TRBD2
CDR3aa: CASSESASGSRQYF
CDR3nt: TGCGCCAGCAGTGAGTCGGCTAGCGGAAGTAGGCAGTACTTC

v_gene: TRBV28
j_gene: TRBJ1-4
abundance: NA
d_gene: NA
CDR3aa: CASSYRTENEKLFF
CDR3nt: TGTGCCAGCAGTTACCGGACAGAGAATGAAAAACTGTTTTTT

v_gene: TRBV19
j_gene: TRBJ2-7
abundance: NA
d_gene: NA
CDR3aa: CASSIGGPAEEQYF
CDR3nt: TGTGCCAGTAGTATAGGAGGGCCCGCTGAGGAGCAGTACTTC

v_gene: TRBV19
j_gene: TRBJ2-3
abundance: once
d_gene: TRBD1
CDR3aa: CASSIPRTGYTDTQYF
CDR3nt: TGTGCCAGTAGTATACCCCGGACAGGGTACACAGATACGCAGTATTTT

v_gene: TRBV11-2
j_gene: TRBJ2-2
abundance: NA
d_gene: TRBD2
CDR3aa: CASSPTRGGRNTGELFF
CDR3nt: TGTGCCAGCAGCCCCACGAGGGGCGGGAGGAACACCGGGGAGCTGTTTTTT

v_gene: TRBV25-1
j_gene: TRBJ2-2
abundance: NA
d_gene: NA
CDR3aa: CASSPGGSVSGELFF
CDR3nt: TGTGCCAGCAGTCCAGGAGGTAGCGTCTCCGGGGAGCTGTTTTTT

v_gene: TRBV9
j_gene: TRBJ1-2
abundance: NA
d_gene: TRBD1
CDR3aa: CASSDTGGSGYTF
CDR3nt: TGTGCCAGCAGCGACACAGGGGGAAGTGGCTACACCTTC

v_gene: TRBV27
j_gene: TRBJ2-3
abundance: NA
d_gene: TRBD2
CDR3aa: CASSPGTSGATDTQYF
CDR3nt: TGTGCCAGCAGTCCAGGGACTAGCGGAGCCACAGATACGCAGTATTTT

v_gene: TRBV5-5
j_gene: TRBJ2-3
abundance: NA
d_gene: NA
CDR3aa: CASQVTDTQYF
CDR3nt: TGTGCCAGCCAGGTAACAGATACGCAGTATTTT

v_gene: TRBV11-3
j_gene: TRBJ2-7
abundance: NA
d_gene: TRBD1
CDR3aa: CASSWMGTGASEQYF
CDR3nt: TGTGCCAGCAGCTGGATGGGGACAGGGGCGTCCGAGCAGTACTTC

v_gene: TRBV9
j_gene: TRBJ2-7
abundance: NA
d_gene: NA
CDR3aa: CASSVAGASYEQYF
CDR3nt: TGTGCCAGCAGCGTAGCAGGGGCCTCCTACGAGCAGTACTTC

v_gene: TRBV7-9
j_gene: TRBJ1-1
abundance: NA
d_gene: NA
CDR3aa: CASSLVGGSGEAFF
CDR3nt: TGTGCCAGCAGCTTAGTGGGGGGGAGTGGTGAAGCTTTCTTT

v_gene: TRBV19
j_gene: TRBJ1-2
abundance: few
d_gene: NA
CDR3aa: CASREPATRRYGYTF
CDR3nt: TGTGCCAGTAGGGAGCCCGCGACTAGGCGCTATGGCTACACCTTC

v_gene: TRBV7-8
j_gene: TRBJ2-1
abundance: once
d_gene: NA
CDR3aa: CASSIGGYEQFF
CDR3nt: TGTGCCAGCAGCATCGGGGGTTACGAGCAGTTCTTC

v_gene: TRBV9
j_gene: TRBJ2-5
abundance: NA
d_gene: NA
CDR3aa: CASSVGGATTETQYF
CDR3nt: TGTGCCAGCAGCGTAGGTGGGGCCACCACAGAGACCCAGTACTTC

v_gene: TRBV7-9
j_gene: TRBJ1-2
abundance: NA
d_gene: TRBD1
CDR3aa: CASSQDRGGGYTF
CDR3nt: TGTGCCAGCAGCCAAGACAGGGGAGGTGGCTACACCTTC

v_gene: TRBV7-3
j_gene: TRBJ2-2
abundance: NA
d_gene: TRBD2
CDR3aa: CASSEGGSFTGELFF
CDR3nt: TGTGCCAGCAGCGAGGGAGGGTCTTTCACCGGGGAGCTGTTTTTT

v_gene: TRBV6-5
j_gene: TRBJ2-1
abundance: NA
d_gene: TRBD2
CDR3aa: CASSLTSGSGNEQFF
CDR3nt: TGTGCCAGCAGTCTGACTAGCGGGAGCGGCAATGAGCAGTTCTTC

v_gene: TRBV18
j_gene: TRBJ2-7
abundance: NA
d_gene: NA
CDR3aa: CASSASAAGSSDEQYF
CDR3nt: TGTGCCAGCTCGGCCTCGGCTGCGGGGTCTTCTGACGAGCAGTACTTC

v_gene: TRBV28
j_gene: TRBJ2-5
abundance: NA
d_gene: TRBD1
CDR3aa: CASSGTGGETQYF
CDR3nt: TGTGCCAGCAGTGGAACAGGGGGAGAGACCCAGTACTTC

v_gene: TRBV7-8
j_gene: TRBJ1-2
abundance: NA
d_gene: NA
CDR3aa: CASSLASAGSGYGYTF
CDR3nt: TGTGCCAGCAGCTTAGCGTCTGCAGGGTCGGGCTATGGCTACACCTTC

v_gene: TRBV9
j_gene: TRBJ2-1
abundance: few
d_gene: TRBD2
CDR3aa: CASSVEGLAGAGEQFF
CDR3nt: TGTGCCAGCAGCGTAGAGGGACTAGCGGGAGCGGGTGAGCAGTTCTTC

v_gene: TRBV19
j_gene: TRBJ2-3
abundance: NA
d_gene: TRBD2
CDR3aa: CASKREGWGTDTQYF
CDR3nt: TGTGCCAGTAAAAGGGAGGGGTGGGGCACAGATACGCAGTATTTT

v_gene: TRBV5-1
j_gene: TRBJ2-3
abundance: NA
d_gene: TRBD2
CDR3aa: CASSTRTSASSTDTQYF
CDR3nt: TGCGCCAGCAGCACTCGGACTAGCGCCTCTAGCACAGATACGCAGTATTTT

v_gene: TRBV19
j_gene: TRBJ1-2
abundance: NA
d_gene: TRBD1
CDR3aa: CASTRDRSVYGYTF
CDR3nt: TGTGCCAGTACCCGGGACAGGAGTGTCTATGGCTACACCTTC

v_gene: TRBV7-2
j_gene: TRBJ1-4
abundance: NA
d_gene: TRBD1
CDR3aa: CASSLGGQGNEKLFF
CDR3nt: TGTGCCAGCAGCTTAGGGGGACAGGGGAATGAAAAACTGTTTTTT

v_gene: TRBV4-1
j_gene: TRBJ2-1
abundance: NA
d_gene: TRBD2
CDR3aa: CASRQLGLAEKSSYNEQFF
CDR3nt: TGCGCCAGCAGACAATTGGGACTAGCGGAAAAAAGCTCCTACAATGAGCAGTTCTTC

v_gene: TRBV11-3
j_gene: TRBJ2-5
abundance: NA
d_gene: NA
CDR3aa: CASSFGAGDPLQETQYF
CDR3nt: TGTGCCAGCAGCTTCGGGGCAGGGGACCCCCTTCAAGAGACCCAGTACTTC

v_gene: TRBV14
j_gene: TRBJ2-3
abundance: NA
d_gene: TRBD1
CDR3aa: CASSSGQDPDTQYF
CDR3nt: TGTGCCAGCAGCTCGGGACAGGATCCAGATACGCAGTATTTT

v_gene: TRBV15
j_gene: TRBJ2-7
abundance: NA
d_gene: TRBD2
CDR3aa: CATSRKRAGGPYEQYF
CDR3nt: TGTGCCACCAGCAGGAAGAGAGCGGGAGGTCCTTACGAGCAGTACTTC

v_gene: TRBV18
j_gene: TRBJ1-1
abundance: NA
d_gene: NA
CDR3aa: CASSPPTSTEAFF
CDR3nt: TGTGCCAGCTCACCACCAACTTCAACTGAAGCTTTCTTT

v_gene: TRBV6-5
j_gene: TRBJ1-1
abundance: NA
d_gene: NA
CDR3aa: CASSLDSRGWRRAFF
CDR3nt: TGTGCCAGCAGCCTGGACAGCCGAGGCTGGAGGAGAGCTTTCTTT

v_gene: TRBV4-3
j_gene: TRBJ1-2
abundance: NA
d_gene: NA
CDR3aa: CASSQDLTARGYGYTF
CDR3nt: TGCGCCAGCAGCCAAGATTTGACAGCCAGGGGCTATGGCTACACCTTC

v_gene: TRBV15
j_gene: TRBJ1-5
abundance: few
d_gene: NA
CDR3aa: CATSRGLNQPQHF
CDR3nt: TGTGCCACCAGCAGAGGTCTCAATCAGCCCCAGCATTTT

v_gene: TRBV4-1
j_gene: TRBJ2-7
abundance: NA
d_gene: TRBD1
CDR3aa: CASSQGPGQGSEQYF
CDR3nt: TGCGCCAGCAGCCAGGGTCCGGGACAGGGCAGCGAGCAGTACTTC

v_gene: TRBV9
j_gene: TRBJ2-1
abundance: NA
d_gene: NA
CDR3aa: CASSVQAGPSYNEQFF
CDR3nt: TGTGCCAGCAGCGTTCAGGCGGGCCCCTCCTACAATGAGCAGTTCTTC

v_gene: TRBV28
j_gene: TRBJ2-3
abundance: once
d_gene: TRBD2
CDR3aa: CASTGLAGVIRGTDTQYF
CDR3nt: TGTGCCAGCACGGGACTAGCGGGAGTTATTCGGGGCACAGATACGCAGTATTTT

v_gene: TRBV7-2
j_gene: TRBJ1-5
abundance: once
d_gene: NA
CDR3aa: CASSFGQNNQPQHF
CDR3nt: TGTGCCAGCAGCTTCGGACAGAACAATCAGCCCCAGCATTTT

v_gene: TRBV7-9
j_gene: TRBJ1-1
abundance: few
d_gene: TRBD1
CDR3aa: CSSSDRVSTEAFF
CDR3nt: TGTTCCAGCAGCGACAGGGTTAGCACTGAAGCTTTCTTT

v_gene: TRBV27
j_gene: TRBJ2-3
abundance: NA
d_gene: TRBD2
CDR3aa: CASSSSGRTDTQYF
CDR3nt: TGTGCCAGCAGTTCTAGCGGAAGAACAGATACGCAGTATTTT

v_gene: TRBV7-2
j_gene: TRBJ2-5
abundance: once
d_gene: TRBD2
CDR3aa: CASSLGLAGTQYF
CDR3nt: TGTGCCAGCAGCTTAGGCCTAGCGGGGACCCAGTACTTC

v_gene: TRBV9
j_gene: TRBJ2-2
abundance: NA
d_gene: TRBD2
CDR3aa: CASRGGAGVTGELFF
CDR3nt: TGTGCCAGCAGGGGTGGGGCGGGAGTCACCGGGGAGCTGTTTTTT

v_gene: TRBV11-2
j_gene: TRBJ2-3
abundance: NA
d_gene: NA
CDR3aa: CASSLGQATDTQYF
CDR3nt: TGTGCCAGCAGCTTAGGGCAGGCCACAGATACGCAGTATTTT

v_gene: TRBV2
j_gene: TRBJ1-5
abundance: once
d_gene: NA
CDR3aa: CASSESRDQPQHF
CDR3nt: TGTGCCAGCAGTGAAAGCCGGGATCAGCCCCAGCATTTT

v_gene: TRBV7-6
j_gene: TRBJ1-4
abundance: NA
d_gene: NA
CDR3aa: CASSLGLDSHEKLFF
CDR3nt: TGTGCCAGCAGCTTAGGCCTAGACAGCCATGAAAAACTGTTTTTT